There are many counts of the clone carrying this T cell receptor (beta chain). Indicated time point: pre-sensitization, week 0. Treatment meaning: therapeutic diphenylcyclopropenone sensitization with weekly scalp DPC. V trimming: 5 bases; J trimming: 1 base; junction bases outside the gene matches: 0. This CDR3 comprises 14 residues. Looked up from germline, CDR1 is SGHRS and CDR2 is YFSETQ. This specimen comes from a study of human T cells and chemical hapten exposure. One entry per CDR3 protein results from TCRdb running MiXCR on the RACE reads. The profile shows about 92,000 distinct CDR3 sequences, about 8.9% of them singletons.

This chain joins TRBV5-1 and TRBJ1-1; 12 positions agree with TRBD1. This TCR came from a woman in her thirties or forties with alopecia areata. Some clones in this sample may be carry-over from other donors' samples. The starting material was whole blood, obtained in connection with sensitization to the hapten diphenylcyclopropenone (DPC). DNA for the CDR3: TGCGCCAGCAGGGGACAGGGGGCGAACACTGAAGCTTTCTTT. Its protein product is CASRGQGANTEAFF.